The 9 T cell receptor beta chains listed next were all sequenced from one sample in a study of blood T cell repertoires in COVID-19. TCRdb's table, derived via immunoSEQ multiplex PCR, lists solely in-frame clones and lacks some. The profile covers approximately 300,000 clones, with roughly nine tenths appearing a single time and about 2.6% taken by the ten largest. Sequenced sample: PBMCs or T cells enriched from blood (not recorded which). Receptors were obtained from a woman between 18 and 29 years old who had recovered from COVID-19.

This rearrangement joins TRBV28 to TRBJ2-7; 10 bases agree with TRBD2. This CDR3 is 16 amino acids long. Germline CDR1 and CDR2: MDHEN and SYDVKM. The V gene end was trimmed by 6 bases and the J gene end by 0 bases; junction bases not matched to a gene: 8. The CDR3 DNA reads TGTGCCAGCAGCTATACTAGCGGGGCCCTCTCCTACGAGCAGTACTTC. This sequence encodes CASSYTSGALSYEQYF.

This sequence joins TRBV2 and TRBJ1-1; D call uncertain. Trimming took off 9 bases at V and 4 bases at J, with 24 bases between the two ends. Germline V lookup: CDR1 SNHLY, CDR2 FYNNEI. CDR3 length: 16 residues. CDR3 loop: CASTTPIHVRSTEAFF. Here the CDR3 DNA reads TGTGCCAGTACAACCCCCATACATGTTAGGAGCACTGAAGCTTTCTTT.

This rearrangement joins TRBV30 to TRBJ2-5; 10 positions agree with TRBD2. CDR1 GTSNPN and CDR2 SVGIG come from the germline V gene (reference sequence). The CDR3 is 17 residues long. The trim removed 3 bases at V and 0 bases at J, leaving 10 bases unmatched. The CDR3 DNA sequence: TGTGCCTGGAGCCCTATACTAGCGGGGAGGTACCAAGAGACCCAGTACTTC. Its translation is CAWSPILAGRYQETQYF.

J is TRBJ1-1 and V is TRBV5-1, with TRBD1 matching 7 bases. V trimming: 4 bases; J trimming: 5 bases; junction bases outside the gene matches: 5. The germline gives CDR1 SGHRS, CDR2 YFSETQ. The CDR3 is made up of 13 amino acids. This CDR3 reads CASSRQGGTEAFF. CDR3 coding DNA: TGCGCCAGCAGCCGACAGGGAGGAACTGAAGCTTTCTTT.

The genes are TRBV20-1 and TRBJ2-1; 12 nucleotides match TRBD2. V lost 6 bases, J lost 15 bases, and 6 bases stayed unmatched. The CDR3 is made up of 11 amino acids. Germline CDR1 reads DFQATT; CDR2 reads SNEGSKA (reference sequence). DNA for the CDR3: TGCAGTGCAAGGACTAGCGGGGCGTCGTTCTTC. Protein product: CSARTSGASFF.

In DNA, the CDR3 is TGTGCCAGCAGTGAAGCAAGGGGGAGGGGTGAAAAACTGTTTTTT. Protein sequence: CASSEARGRGEKLFF. The chain combines TRBV6-1 with TRBJ1-4; possibly TRBD1 for D (6 bases). Germline V CDR1 and CDR2: MNHNS, SASEGT. Trimming pared 0 bases from V and 7 bases from J, leaving 12 bases between. CDR3 size: 15 residues.

The rearrangement uses TRBV19 and TRBJ1-2, with TRBD1 matching 7 bases. Germline V gene lookup returns CDR1 LNHDA and CDR2 SQIVND (reference sequence). The CDR3 has 14 residues. V was clipped by 9 bases and J by 4 bases; unmatched bases: 11. The CDR3, as DNA: TGTGCCAGCCAGACAGGGCCCGTCGGCTATGGCTACACCTTC. It is translated as CASQTGPVGYGYTF. Full variable domain (remainder filled in from reference TRBV19 and TRBJ1-2): DGGITQSPKYLFRKEGQNVTLSCEQNLNHDAMYWYRQDPGQGLRLIYYSQIVNDFQKGDIAEGYSVSREKKESFPLTVTSAQKNPTAFYLCASQTGPVGYGYTFGSGTRLTVV.

The V gene is TRBV18, the J gene TRBJ1-2, with 8 positions matching TRBD1. This CDR3 comprises 14 residues. The germline V gene encodes CDR1 KGHSH and CDR2 LQKENI. V gave up 3 bases and J gave up 8 bases; unmatched junction bases: 8. Here the CDR3 reads CASSPTDRGGGYTF. The CDR3 coding sequence is TGTGCCAGCTCACCCACCGACAGGGGTGGAGGCTACACCTTC. Looking up the rest from reference TRBV18 and TRBJ1-2 gives the full variable domain: NAGVMQNPRHLVRRRGQEARLRCSPMKGHSHVYWYRQLPEEGLKFMVYLQKENIIDESGMPKERFSAEFPKEGPSILRIQQVVRGDSAAYFCASSPTDRGGGYTFGSGTRLTVV.

The chain couples TRBV11-2 to TRBJ1-1, with 7 bases that match TRBD1. The CDR3 has 18 amino acids. CDR1 is SGHAT and CDR2 is FQNNGV in the germline V gene. Germline trimming cut 4 bases from V and 5 bases from J; bases unmatched to any gene: 19. The CDR3 loop is CASSSRVPRGRGETEAFF. CDR3 nucleotides: TGTGCCAGCAGCTCAAGGGTTCCGCGGGGCAGGGGGGAGACTGAAGCTTTCTTT.